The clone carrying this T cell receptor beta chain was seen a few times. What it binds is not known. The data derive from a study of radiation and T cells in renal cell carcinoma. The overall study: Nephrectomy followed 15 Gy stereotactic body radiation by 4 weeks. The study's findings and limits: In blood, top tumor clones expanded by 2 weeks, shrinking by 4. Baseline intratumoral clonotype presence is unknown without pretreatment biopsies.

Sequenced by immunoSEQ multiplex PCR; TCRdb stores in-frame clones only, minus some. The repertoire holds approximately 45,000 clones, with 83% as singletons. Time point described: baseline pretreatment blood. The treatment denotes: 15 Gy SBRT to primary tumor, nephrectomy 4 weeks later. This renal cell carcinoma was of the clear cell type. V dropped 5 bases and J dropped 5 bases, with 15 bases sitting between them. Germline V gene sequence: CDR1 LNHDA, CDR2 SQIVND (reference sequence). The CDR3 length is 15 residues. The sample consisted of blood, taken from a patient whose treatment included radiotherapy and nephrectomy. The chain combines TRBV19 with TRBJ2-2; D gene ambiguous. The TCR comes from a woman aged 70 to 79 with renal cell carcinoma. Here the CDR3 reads CASSLGHFGTGELFF. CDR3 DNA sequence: TGTGCCAGTAGTCTGGGCCACTTCGGAACCGGGGAGCTGTTTTTT.